The 20 T cell receptor beta chains below were found in one sample sequenced in a study of blood T cell repertoires in COVID-19. TCRdb's copy holds only in-frame clones and misses some; the assay was immunoSEQ multiplex PCR. The sample lists more than 200,000 clones, 84% seen once, with 4.2% in the top ten. Material for sequencing was peripheral blood. The source is a man in his fifties or sixties with acute or convalescent COVID-19.

This clone was counted once. The chain combines TRBV28 with TRBJ2-3, with TRBD2 matching over 9 bases. Germline trimming cut 11 bases from V and 5 bases from J; bases unmatched to any gene: 11. CDR1 is MDHEN and CDR2 is SYDVKM in the germline V gene. The CDR3 totals 14 residues. The CDR3 bases are TGTGCCTCCGGCGGGAGGGCCGGGGGAGATACGCAGTATTTT. Its translation is CASGGRAGGDTQYF. Together with reference TRBV28 and TRBJ2-3, the CDR3 gives the full variable domain: DVKVTQSSRYLVKRTGEKVFLECVQDMDHENMFWYRQDPGLGLRLIYFSYDVKMKEKGDIPEGYSVSREKKERFSLILESASTNQTSMYLCASGGRAGGDTQYFGPGTRLTVL.

The CDR3 loop is CASSQARVVDSPLHF. The DNA for the CDR3 is TGTGCCAGCAGCCAAGCGCGGGTGGTGGATTCACCCCTCCACTTT. The J gene is TRBJ1-6, the V gene TRBV4-2; the D is unclear. CDR3 length: 15 residues. Per the germline V gene, CDR1 is LGHNA and CDR2 is YNFKEQ. Between the trimmed V and J ends, which lost 1 base and 8 bases, there was a span of 12 bases.

This chain links TRBV28 with TRBJ1-2, with D hard to call. V dropped 6 bases and J dropped 7 bases, with 15 bases sitting between them. CDR3 length equals 13 residues. Germline CDR1 is MDHEN and CDR2 is SYDVKM. CDR3 loop: CASSLRGRGGYTF. The CDR3 region has the DNA TGTGCCAGCAGCCTTAGAGGCAGAGGTGGCTACACCTTC.

V and J are TRBV25-1 and TRBJ2-2; D may be TRBD1 (6 bases). Trimming removed 4 bases at V and 6 bases at J, with 9 bases between. Looked up from germline, CDR1 is MGHDK and CDR2 is SYGVNS. The CDR3 has 13 amino acids. The CDR3 coding sequence is TGTGCCAGCAGTGTACAGGGAGCCGGGGAGCTGTTTTTT. It translates to CASSVQGAGELFF.

This chain joins TRBV2 and TRBJ2-1, with 9 nucleotides matching TRBD1. Trimming took 2 bases from V and 4 from J; bases not matched to a gene: 6. Germline loops: CDR1 SNHLY, CDR2 FYNNEI. The CDR3 length is 16 residues. In nucleotides, the CDR3 is TGTGCCAGCAGTGAAACACAGGGGGCTGGGTACAATGAGCAGTTCTTC. Protein product: CASSETQGAGYNEQFF.

This chain uses TRBV10-2 with TRBJ1-1; tentatively, D is TRBD1 (5 bases). Between the trimmed V and J ends, which lost 2 bases and 0 bases, there was a span of 13 bases. Germline V gene sequence: CDR1 WSHSY, CDR2 SAAADI. The CDR3 sequence is 16 residues long. The CDR3 coding sequence is TGCGCCAGCAGTGAGAATGACGGGGGGATGAACACTGAAGCTTTCTTT. Its translation is CASSENDGGMNTEAFF.

The V and J genes are TRBV28 and TRBJ2-7, with D perhaps matching TRBD2 (6 bases). The CDR3 extends over 13 amino acids. The germline gives CDR1 MDHEN, CDR2 SYDVKM. Trimming cost V 11 bases and J 4 bases, with 18 bases left between them. The CDR3 loop is CAAAGPNAYEQYF. The DNA for the CDR3 is TGTGCCGCTGCGGGACCAAATGCGTACGAGCAGTACTTC.

V gene TRBV5-4 combines with J gene TRBJ1-2; TRBD1 might be the D (6 bases). The CDR3 totals 15 residues. Trimming removed 4 bases from V and 4 bases from J, with 17 bases in between. Germline V gene sequence: CDR1 SGHNT, CDR2 YYREEE (reference sequence). This CDR3 reads CASSRPGQLIYGYTF. The CDR3 DNA reads as TGTGCCAGCAGCCGACCAGGACAGCTCATCTATGGCTACACCTTC.

The V gene is TRBV27, the J gene TRBJ1-5; D remains unclear. V lost 2 bases, J lost 7 bases, and 9 bases lay in between. Per germline, CDR1 MNHEY and CDR2 SMNVEV (reference sequence). The CDR3 is 13 amino acids. DNA for the CDR3: TGTGCCAGCAGTTTAACAGCGGGACAGCCCCAGCATTTT. This encodes CASSLTAGQPQHF.

This sequence joins TRBV2 and TRBJ2-3; no reliable D call. V was trimmed by 1 base and J by 0 bases, leaving 5 bases between them. CDR1 and CDR2 from the germline V gene are SNHLY and FYNNEI. The CDR3 is 14 amino acids. The CDR3: CASSEVSSTDTQYF. The DNA of the CDR3 is TGTGCCAGCAGTGAAGTCTCTAGCACAGATACGCAGTATTTT. Drawing the rest from reference TRBV2 and TRBJ2-3, the complete variable domain is EPEVTQTPSHQVTQMGQEVILRCVPISNHLYFYWYRQILGQKVEFLVSFYNNEISEKSEIFDDQFSVERPDGSNFTLKIRSTKLEDSAMYFCASSEVSSTDTQYFGPGTRLTVL.

The genes are TRBV4-1 and TRBJ2-5, with D unresolved. Germline V gene sequence: CDR1 MGHRA, CDR2 YSYEKL. The CDR3 totals 11 residues. V was trimmed by 2 bases and J by 6 bases, leaving 4 bases between them. The CDR3 nucleotides are TGCGCCAGCAGCCAACCCAAGACCCAGTACTTC. Protein product: CASSQPKTQYF.

V usage is TRBV27 and J usage is TRBJ2-5, with TRBD2 identical over 9 bases. CDR1 is MNHEY and CDR2 is SMNVEV in the germline V gene (reference sequence). The CDR3 length is 17 residues. J lost 0 bases, V lost 3 bases, and 8 bases had no gene match. The CDR3 DNA follows: TGTGCCAGCAGTTTTAATCGGGCTAGCGGGGACCAAGAGACCCAGTACTTC. Translation: CASSFNRASGDQETQYF.

This clone was detected a few times. The chain combines TRBV6-6 with TRBJ2-7, with TRBD1 identical over 10 bases. Germline CDR1 MNHNY, CDR2 SVGAGI (reference sequence). CDR3 length: 14 amino acids. With V trimmed by 6 bases and J by 4 bases, 6 bases remained unmatched. The CDR3 DNA is TGTGCCAGCAGAAGGACAGGGGGGGGATACGAGCAGTACTTC. The encoded protein is CASRRTGGGYEQYF.

This clone was recorded many times. The chain combines TRBV6-2 or TRBV6-3 with TRBJ2-7; maybe TRBD1 (5 bases). In germline, CDR1 is MNHEY, CDR2 SVGEGT. The CDR3 is 11 amino acids. V was clipped by 6 bases and J by 3 bases, with 6 bases between them. CDR3 region: CASSDSYEQYF. CDR3 coding DNA: TGTGCCAGCAGCGACAGCTACGAGCAGTACTTC.

In nucleotides, the CDR3 is TGTGCCAGCAGCTTAACCTGGACTAGCGGGAGCTTGACAGATACGCAGTATTTT. Its translation: CASSLTWTSGSLTDTQYF. The rearrangement joins TRBV7-2 to TRBJ2-3; 13 bases fit TRBD2. CDR1 is SGHTA, CDR2 FQGNSA, per germline. The length of the CDR3 is 18 residues. The V segment lost 2 bases and the J segment 3 bases; nucleotides outside the gene matches: 8.

The gene calls are TRBV28 and TRBJ2-7; maybe TRBD1 (7 bases). There are 15 residues in the CDR3. Trimming removed 1 base from V and 4 bases from J, with 14 bases in between. Looked up from germline, CDR1 is MDHEN and CDR2 is SYDVKM. The CDR3 loop reads CASSLYPQGRYEQYF. The CDR3 bases are TGTGCCAGCAGTTTATACCCACAGGGGAGGTACGAGCAGTACTTC.

This clone showed up just once. V is TRBV11-2 and J is TRBJ2-1, with 9 positions matching TRBD2. This CDR3 comprises 15 residues. Germline V lookup: CDR1 SGHAT, CDR2 FQNNGV. V lost 6 bases to trimming and J lost 7 bases; unmatched junction nucleotides: 10. CDR3 loop: CASRRTSEVLNEQFF. CDR3 nucleotide sequence: TGTGCCAGCAGAAGGACTAGCGAAGTTCTTAATGAGCAGTTCTTC.

The V gene is TRBV20-1, the J gene TRBJ2-7; D not resolved. This CDR3 is 11 amino acids long. Trimming removed 3 bases at V and 4 bases at J, with 7 bases between. CDR1 is DFQATT, CDR2 SNEGSKA, per germline (reference sequence). CDR3 bases: TGCAGTGCTAGGAACAGTTACGAGCAGTACTTC. Its translation is CSARNSYEQYF.

CDR3 loop: CASSPLAGEYTEAFF. Written as DNA, the CDR3 is TGTGCCAGCTCACCCCTGGCGGGGGAATACACTGAAGCTTTCTTT. V and J are TRBV18 and TRBJ1-1, with D possibly being TRBD1 (5 bases). Looked up from germline, CDR1 is KGHSH and CDR2 is LQKENI. This CDR3 has 15 residues. V lost 3 bases, J lost 3 bases, and 14 bases lay in between.

This chain joins TRBV6-5 and TRBJ1-2; D not certain. The CDR3 spans 15 residues. V lost 2 bases and J lost 0, with 10 bases in between. Germline CDR1 and CDR2: MNHEY and SVGAGI. In nucleotides, the CDR3 is TGTGCCAGCAGTTACCACAGTAATGCTAACTATGGCTACACCTTC. This encodes CASSYHSNANYGYTF.